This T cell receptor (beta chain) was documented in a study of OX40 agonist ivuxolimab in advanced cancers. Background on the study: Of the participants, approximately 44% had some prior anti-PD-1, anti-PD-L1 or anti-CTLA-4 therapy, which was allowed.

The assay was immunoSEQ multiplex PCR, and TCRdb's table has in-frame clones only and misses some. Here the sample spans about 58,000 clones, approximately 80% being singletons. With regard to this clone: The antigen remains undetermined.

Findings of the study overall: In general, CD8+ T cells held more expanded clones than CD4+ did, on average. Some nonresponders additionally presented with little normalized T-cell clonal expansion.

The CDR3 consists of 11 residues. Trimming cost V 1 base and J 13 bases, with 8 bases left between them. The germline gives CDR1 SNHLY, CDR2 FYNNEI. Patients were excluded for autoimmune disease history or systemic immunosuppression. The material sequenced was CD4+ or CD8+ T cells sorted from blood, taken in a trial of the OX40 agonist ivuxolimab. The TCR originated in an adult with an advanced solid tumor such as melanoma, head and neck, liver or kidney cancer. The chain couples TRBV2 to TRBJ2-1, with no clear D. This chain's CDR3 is CASSEGVRQFF. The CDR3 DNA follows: TGTGCCAGCAGTGAAGGGGTCCGACAGTTCTTC.